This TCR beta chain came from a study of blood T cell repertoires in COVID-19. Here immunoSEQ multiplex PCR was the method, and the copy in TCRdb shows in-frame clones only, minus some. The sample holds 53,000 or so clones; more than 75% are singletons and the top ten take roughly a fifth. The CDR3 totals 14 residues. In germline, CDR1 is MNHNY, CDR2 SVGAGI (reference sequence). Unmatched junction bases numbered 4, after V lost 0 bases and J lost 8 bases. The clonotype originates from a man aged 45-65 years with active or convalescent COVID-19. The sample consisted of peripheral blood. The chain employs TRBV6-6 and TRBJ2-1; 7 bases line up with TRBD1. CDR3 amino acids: CASSYSTGDYEQFF. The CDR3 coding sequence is TGTGCCAGCAGTTACTCAACAGGGGATTATGAGCAGTTCTTC.